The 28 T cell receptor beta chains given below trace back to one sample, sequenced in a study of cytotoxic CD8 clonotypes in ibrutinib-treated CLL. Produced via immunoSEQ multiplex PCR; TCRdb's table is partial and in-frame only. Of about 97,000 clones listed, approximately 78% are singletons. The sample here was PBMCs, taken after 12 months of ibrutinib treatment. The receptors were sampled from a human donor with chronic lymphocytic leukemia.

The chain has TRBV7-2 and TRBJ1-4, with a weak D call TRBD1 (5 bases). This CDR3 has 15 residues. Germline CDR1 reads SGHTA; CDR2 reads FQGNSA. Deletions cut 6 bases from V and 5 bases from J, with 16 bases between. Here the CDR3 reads CASSHDGTQNEKLFF. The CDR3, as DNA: TGTGCCAGCAGTCATGACGGGACGCAAAATGAAAAACTGTTTTTT.

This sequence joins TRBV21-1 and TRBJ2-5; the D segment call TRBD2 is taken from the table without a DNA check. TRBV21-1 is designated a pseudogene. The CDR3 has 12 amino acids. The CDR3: CASSKEEVTQYF. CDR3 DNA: TGTGCCAGCAGCAAAGAAGAGGTGACCCAGTACTTC.

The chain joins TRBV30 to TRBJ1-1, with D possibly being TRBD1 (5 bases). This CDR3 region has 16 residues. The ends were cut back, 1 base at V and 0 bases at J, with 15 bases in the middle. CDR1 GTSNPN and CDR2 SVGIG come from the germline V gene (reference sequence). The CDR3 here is CAWSDPLTDMNTEAFF. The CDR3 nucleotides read TGTGCCTGGAGTGACCCTTTGACAGACATGAACACTGAAGCTTTCTTT.

CDR3 nucleotide sequence: TGTGCCAGCAGCGTAGGGGTTGGGAAACAAGAGACCCAGTACTTC. Translated: CASSVGVGKQETQYF. The rearrangement uses TRBV9 and TRBJ2-5, with unresolved D. Germline loops: CDR1 SGDLS, CDR2 YYNGEE. The CDR3 totals 15 residues. Deletions cut 0 bases from V and 2 bases from J, with 11 bases between.

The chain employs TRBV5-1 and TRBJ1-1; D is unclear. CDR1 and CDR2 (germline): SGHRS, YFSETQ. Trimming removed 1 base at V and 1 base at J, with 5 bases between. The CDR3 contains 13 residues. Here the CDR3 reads CASSLMGNTEAFF. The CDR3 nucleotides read TGCGCCAGCAGCTTGATGGGGAACACTGAAGCTTTCTTT.

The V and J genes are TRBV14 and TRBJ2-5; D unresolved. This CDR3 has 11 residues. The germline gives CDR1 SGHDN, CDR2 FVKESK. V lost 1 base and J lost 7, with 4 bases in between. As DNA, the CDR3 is TGTGCCAGCAGCCAAGCGGGGACCCAGTACTTC. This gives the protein CASSQAGTQYF. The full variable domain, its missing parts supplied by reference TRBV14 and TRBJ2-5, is EAGVTQFPSHSVIEKGQTVTLRCDPISGHDNLYWYRRVMGKEIKFLLHFVKESKQDESGMPNNRFLAERTGGTYSTLKVQPAELEDSGVYFCASSQAGTQYFGPGTRLLVL.

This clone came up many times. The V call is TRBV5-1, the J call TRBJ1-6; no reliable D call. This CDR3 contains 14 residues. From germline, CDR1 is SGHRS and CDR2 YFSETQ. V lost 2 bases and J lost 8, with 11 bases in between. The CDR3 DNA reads TGCGCCAGCAGCTTAGGCAGGCCCGATTCACCCCTCCACTTT. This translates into CASSLGRPDSPLHF.

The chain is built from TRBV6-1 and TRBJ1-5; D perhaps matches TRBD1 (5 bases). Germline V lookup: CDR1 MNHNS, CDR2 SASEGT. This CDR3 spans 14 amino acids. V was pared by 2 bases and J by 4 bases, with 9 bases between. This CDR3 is CASSEQGHNQPQHF. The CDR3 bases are TGTGCCAGCAGTGAACAGGGCCATAATCAGCCCCAGCATTTT.

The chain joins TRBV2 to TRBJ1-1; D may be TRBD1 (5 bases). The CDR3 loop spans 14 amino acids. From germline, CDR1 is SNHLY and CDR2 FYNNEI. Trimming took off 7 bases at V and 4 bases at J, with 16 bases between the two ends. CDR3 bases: TGTGCCAGCAAAAGGGGAGAGGGCAGCACTGAAGCTTTCTTT. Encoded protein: CASKRGEGSTEAFF. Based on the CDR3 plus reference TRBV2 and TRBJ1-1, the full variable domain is EPEVTQTPSHQVTQMGQEVILRCVPISNHLYFYWYRQILGQKVEFLVSFYNNEISEKSEIFDDQFSVERPDGSNFTLKIRSTKLEDSAMYFCASKRGEGSTEAFFGQGTRLTVV.

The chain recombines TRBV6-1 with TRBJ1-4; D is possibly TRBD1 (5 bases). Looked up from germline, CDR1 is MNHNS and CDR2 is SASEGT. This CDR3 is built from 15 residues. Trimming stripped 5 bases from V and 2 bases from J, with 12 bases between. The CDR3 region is CASSRGGRTNEKLFF. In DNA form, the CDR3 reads TGTGCCAGCAGTCGGGGCGGGAGGACTAATGAAAAACTGTTTTTT.

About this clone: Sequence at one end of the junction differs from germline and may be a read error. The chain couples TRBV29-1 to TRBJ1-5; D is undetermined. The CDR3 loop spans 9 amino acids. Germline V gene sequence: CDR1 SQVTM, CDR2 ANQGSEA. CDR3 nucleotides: TGCAGCTTTGATCAGCCCCAGCATTTT. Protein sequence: CSFDQPQHF.

The CDR3 loop reads CASGASEGNSPLHF. CDR3 nucleotides: TGTGCCAGCGGGGCCTCGGAGGGGAATTCACCCCTCCACTTT. V is TRBV27 and J is TRBJ1-6, with a tentative D call TRBD1 (5 bases). The CDR3 spans 14 residues. V lost 8 bases and J lost 7, with 15 bases in between. From germline, CDR1 is MNHEY and CDR2 SMNVEV (reference sequence).

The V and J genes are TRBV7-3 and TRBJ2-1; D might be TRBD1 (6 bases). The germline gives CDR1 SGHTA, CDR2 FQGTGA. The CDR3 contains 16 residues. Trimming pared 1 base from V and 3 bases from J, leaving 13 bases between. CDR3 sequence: CASSLIGTDSYNEQFF. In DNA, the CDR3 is TGTGCCAGCAGCTTAATAGGCACGGACAGCTACAATGAGCAGTTCTTC.

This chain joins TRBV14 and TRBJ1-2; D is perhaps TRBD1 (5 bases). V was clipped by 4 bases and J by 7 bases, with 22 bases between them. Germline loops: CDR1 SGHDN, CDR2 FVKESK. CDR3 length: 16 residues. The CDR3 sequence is CASSPRHGPSQGGYTF. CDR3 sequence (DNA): TGTGCCAGCAGCCCAAGGCACGGACCGTCCCAGGGTGGCTACACCTTC.

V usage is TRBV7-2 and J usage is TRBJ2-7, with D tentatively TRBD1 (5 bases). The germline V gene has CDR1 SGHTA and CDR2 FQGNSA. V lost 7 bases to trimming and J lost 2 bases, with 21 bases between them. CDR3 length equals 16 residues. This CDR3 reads CASTVGAIKSTYEQYF. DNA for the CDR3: TGTGCCAGCACCGTAGGGGCAATTAAGAGCACCTACGAGCAGTACTTC.

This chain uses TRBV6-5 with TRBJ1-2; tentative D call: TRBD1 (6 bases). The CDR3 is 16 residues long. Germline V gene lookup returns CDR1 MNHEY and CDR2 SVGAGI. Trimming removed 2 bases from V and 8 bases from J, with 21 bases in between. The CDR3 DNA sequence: TGTGCCAGCAGTTACACCCAACAGGGTCCGTCCGGGGGCTACACCTTC. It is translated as CASSYTQQGPSGGYTF.

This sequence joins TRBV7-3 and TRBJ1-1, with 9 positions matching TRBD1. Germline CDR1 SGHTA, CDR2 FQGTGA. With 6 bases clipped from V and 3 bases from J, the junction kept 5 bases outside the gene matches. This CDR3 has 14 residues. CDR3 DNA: TGTGCCAGCAGGTTAGGGACAGGGCACACTGAAGCTTTCTTT. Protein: CASRLGTGHTEAFF.

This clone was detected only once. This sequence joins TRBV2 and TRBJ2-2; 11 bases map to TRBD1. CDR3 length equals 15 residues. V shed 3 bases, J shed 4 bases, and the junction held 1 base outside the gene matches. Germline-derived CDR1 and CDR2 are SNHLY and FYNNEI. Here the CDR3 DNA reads TGTGCCAGCAGTGAGGGACAGGGGGGCACCGGGGAGCTGTTTTTT. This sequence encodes CASSEGQGGTGELFF.

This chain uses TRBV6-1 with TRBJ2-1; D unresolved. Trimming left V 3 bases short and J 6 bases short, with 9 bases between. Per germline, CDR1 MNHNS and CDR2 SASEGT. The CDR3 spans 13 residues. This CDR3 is CASSDSSVNEQFF. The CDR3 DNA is TGTGCCAGCAGTGACTCTTCAGTCAATGAGCAGTTCTTC.

The CDR3 DNA reads TGTGCCAGCAGTACCAGACAGGGATCCTACGAGCAGTACTTC. Translation gives CASSTRQGSYEQYF. V gene TRBV2 combines with J gene TRBJ2-7; TRBD1 agrees at 7 bases. The CDR3 is 14 amino acids. CDR1 is SNHLY, CDR2 FYNNEI, per germline. V was pared by 5 bases and J by 1 base, with 5 bases of the junction left unmatched.

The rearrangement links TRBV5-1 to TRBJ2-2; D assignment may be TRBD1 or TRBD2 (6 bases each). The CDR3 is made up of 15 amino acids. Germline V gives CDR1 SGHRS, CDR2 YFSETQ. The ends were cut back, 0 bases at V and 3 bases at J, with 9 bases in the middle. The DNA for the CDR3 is TGCGCCAGCAGCTTGGCGGGGGCGGACACCGGGGAGCTGTTTTTT. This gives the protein CASSLAGADTGELFF.

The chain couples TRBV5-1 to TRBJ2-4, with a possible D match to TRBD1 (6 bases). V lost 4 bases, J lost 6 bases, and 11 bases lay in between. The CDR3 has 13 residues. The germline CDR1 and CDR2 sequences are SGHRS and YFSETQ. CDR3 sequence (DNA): TGCGCCAGCAGCCTAAGACAGGTAAACATTCAGTACTTC. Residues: CASSLRQVNIQYF.

CDR3 bases: TGTGCCAGCAGTTATAGCGGGGGGGCCGTGTCCTACGAGCAGTACTTC. Translation gives CASSYSGGAVSYEQYF. The genes are TRBV2 and TRBJ2-7; TRBD2 matches 11 bases. The CDR3 totals 16 residues. J was trimmed by 1 base and V by 5 bases; bases with no gene match: 7. Germline V gene sequence: CDR1 SNHLY, CDR2 FYNNEI.

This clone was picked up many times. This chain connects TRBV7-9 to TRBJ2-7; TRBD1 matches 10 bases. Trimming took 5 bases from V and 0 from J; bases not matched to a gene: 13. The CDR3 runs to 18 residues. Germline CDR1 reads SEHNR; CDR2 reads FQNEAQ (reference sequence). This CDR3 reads CASSPLGWTGGNSYEQYF. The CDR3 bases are TGTGCCAGCAGCCCTTTGGGTTGGACAGGGGGTAACTCCTACGAGCAGTACTTC. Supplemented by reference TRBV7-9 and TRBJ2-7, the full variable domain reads DTGVSQNPRHKITKRGQNVTFRCDPISEHNRLYWYRQTLGQGPEFLTYFQNEAQLEKSRLLSDRFSAERPKGSFSTLEIQRTEQGDSAMYLCASSPLGWTGGNSYEQYFGPGTRLTVT.

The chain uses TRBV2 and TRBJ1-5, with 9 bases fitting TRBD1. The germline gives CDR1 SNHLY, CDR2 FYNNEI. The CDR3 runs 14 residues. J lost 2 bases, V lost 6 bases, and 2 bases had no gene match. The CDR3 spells CASRGQGRNQPQHF. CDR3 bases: TGTGCCAGCAGGGGACAGGGTCGCAATCAGCCCCAGCATTTT.

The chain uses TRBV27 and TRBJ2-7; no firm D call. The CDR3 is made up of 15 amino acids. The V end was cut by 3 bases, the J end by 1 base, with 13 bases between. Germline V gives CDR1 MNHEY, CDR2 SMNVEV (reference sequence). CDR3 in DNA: TGTGCCAGCAGTTTGGCGCCCGGTCCTTCCTACGAGCAGTACTTC. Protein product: CASSLAPGPSYEQYF.

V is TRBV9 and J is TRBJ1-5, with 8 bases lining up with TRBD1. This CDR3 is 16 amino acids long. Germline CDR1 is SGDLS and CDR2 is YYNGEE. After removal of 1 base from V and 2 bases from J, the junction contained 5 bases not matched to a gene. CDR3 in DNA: TGTGCCAGCAGCGTACTACAGGGGGTGTGCAATCAGCCCCAGCATTTT. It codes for CASSVLQGVCNQPQHF.

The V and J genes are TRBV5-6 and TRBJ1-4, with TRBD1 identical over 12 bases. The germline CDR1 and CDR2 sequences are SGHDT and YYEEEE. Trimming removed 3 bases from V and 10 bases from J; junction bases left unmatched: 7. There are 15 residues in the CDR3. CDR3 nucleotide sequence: TGTGCCAGCAGCTCGTGGGGACAGGGGGCCGGAAAACTGTTTTTT. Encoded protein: CASSSWGQGAGKLFF.